This T cell receptor beta chain was sequenced in a study of shared clonotypes between healthy human individuals (TCRdb year 2020). Describing the broader study: A couple of women and three men aged 18 to 49 years were included in the cohort. For each donor, three plates each were used for CD4 naive and CD4 memory, two plates were used for CD8 naive, and one plate was used for CD8 memory. Libraries were prepared and TCR repertoires were sequenced by different laboratories using diverse techniques, in order to increase sequencing depth and limit assay-specific biases. The study deeply sequenced blood TCR repertoires of 5 or 6 healthy adults to estimate repertoire size and the extent of clonotype sharing between individuals. Between about 0.8 and 9 billion PBMCs per donor were obtained by leukapheresis.

TCR CDR3 regions were amplified from genomic DNA by multiplex PCR using the deep immunoSEQ assay. For each cell subset, the extracted genomic DNA was distributed evenly across all wells of several immunoSEQ 96-well plates, and each plate served as one replicate. For sorted subsets, 200 to 250 ng genomic DNA, equal to about 30,000 T cell genomes, was loaded into each replicate PCR. Purified libraries were quantified with a Qubit 3.0 fluorometer, sized on a Bioanalyzer 2100, and re-quantified with the KAPA Library Quantification kit. A separate single-read 150-cycle Illumina NextSeq 550 flow cell was used to sequence each immunoSEQ 96-well plate. For the original study's pipeline: Because the immunoSEQ output included only junctional sequences and no quality scores, the filtering could not be the same as the filtering used for full-length reads. To assign V/J genes and CDR3, sequences were annotated using PyIR, a Python wrapper for IgBLAST v1.9, with IMGT germline references. Reads with weak V/J assignments (E-value above 1e-6), missing CDR3, stop codons, out-of-frame junctions, or ambiguous translated residues were removed. V3J clonotypes were defined by identical inferred V gene, J gene, and CDR3 amino acid sequence. Percentage overlap between repertoires was computed as shared unique clonotypes divided by the size of the smaller repertoire. Three approaches were used to assess repertoire richness: RTK rarefaction, the Chao1 estimator, and Recon v2.1 estimates of unobserved clonotypes. OLGA was used to compute generation probabilities for all TCRbeta clonotypes that the gDNA method yielded from a few donors. Sourced from immuneACCESS, this table was stored by TCRdb with only in-frame sequences that have V and J called. A share of the clones is absent; for the studies checked, an unresolved V gene accounts for under half, and the remainder has no known explanation. The V and J calls and the clone size are those of that table, but D and trimming were determined from the DNA. This sample gives 1.5 million to 2.5 million clones in total; about 95% of them show up just once. The ten top clones hold 1.2% of the sample.

A remark on this clone: Its antigen remains unidentified. No much larger clone exists at a distance of one base, and base qualities are not known.

The CDR3 has 16 amino acids, counting the end cysteine and phenylalanine. Only the CDR3 region is kept as DNA, spanning 48 bases read in frame from base 1. The germline V gene (reference sequence) supplies CDR1 SEHNR and CDR2 FQNEAQ. V lost 4 bases and J lost 3 bases, and the count of bases not matched to a germline gene is 9. The study at large found these results: Higher generation probabilities were observed for clonotypes shared by all four sorted-subset donors than for non-shared clonotypes. Because the study included only a small number of donors, the genetic and exposure-history diversity represented was limited. Pairwise subsampling indicated that sequencing depth was expected to affect the degree of clonotype sharing among donors. Only blood was sampled, and tissue TCR repertoires likely differ from those in blood. Incomplete sequencing was indicated by rarefaction of sorted-subset datasets, despite the large sequencing depth. About 5% of naive CD4, roughly 3.5% of naive CD8, 2.3% of memory CD4, and about 0.4% of memory CD8 clonotypes were shared across several donors. Estimated clonotype richness was generally larger for naive than for memory subsets.

CD8 naive samples were CD45RO-negative cells positively selected for CCR7, giving a CD45RA+CCR7+ population that excluded TemRA cells. The donors were healthy, HIV-negative adults with no recently reported acute infections or vaccinations. Every donor was a Caucasian adult residing in Nashville, Tennessee, USA. Blood was obtained by leukapheresis, after which PBMCs were separated by Ficoll-Histopaque density gradient centrifugation and cryopreserved in liquid nitrogen vapor phase. Analytical flow cytometry was used to check the purity and quantity of each magnetically sorted T cell population. Genomic DNA was isolated from each sorted fraction and quantified by UV absorbance on a Nanodrop 2000c.

This receptor chain uses TRBV7-9 and TRBJ2-7; 10 middle bases align to TRBD2. The sample comprised naive CD8+ T cells sorted from blood. Sample cell subset or site, as interpreted from the label and publication: CD45RA+CCR7+. The TCR sequence derives from a man aged 18 to 29 in good health. The nucleotide sequence is given as TGTGCCAGCAGCTACCCCCCTAGCGGGGGAAACTACGAGCAGTACTTC. It is translated as CASSYPPSGGNYEQYF.